The 18 T cell receptor beta chains in this list originate from one sample, sequenced in a study of T cells in Graves' hyperthyroidism and ophthalmopathy (dated by TCRdb to the late 2010s). Preparation of the library involved multiplex PCR. The run used an Illumina HiSeq 2000. TCR beta CDR3 regions were amplified from RNA transcripts. The first round of RT-PCR for the TCR CDR3 was performed with the HTBI primer set and the Qiagen OneStep RT-PCR kit. The raw public reads went through TCRdb reprocessing: fastp at Q25, MiXCR clone calling, in-frame beta chains kept. Every CDR3 protein is listed once, alongside the most common genes and DNA of its rows. This sample lists roughly 290,000 distinct CDR3 sequences; roughly 14% were detected once. Around 7.9% of the sample belongs to the ten largest clones. The sequenced sample consisted of blood. These receptors were taken from a woman aged 25-40 years with Graves' hyperthyroidism that later progressed to Graves' ophthalmopathy.

This clonotype has at least ten counts. The rearrangement links TRBV6-5 to TRBJ1-2, with D possibly TRBD1 on 5 matching bases. Germline V gene lookup returns CDR1 MNHEY and CDR2 SVGAGI. This CDR3 is 11 amino acids long. Trimming stripped 5 bases from V and 7 bases from J, with 8 bases between. Written as DNA, the CDR3 is TGTGCCAGCAGTAGGGGAACTGGCTACACCTTC. Encoded protein: CASSRGTGYTF.

This clonotype was seen repeatedly, ten times or more. This rearrangement joins TRBV27 to TRBJ1-1; D possibly corresponds to TRBD1 (6 bases). This CDR3 is built from 14 residues. Trimming pared 6 bases from V and 0 bases from J, leaving 11 bases between. Germline lookup yields CDR1 MNHEY and CDR2 SMNVEV (reference sequence). The CDR3 region has the DNA TGTGCCAGCAGCCCGGGACACATGAACACTGAAGCTTTCTTT. Translation: CASSPGHMNTEAFF.

In its sample, this clonotype was seen many times. The V call is TRBV20-1, the J call TRBJ2-1; D unclear. Deletions cut 6 bases from V and 5 bases from J, with 8 bases between. This CDR3 is built from 11 residues. The V gene's germline CDR1 is DFQATT and CDR2 SNEGSKA (reference sequence). CDR3 loop: CSASQDNEQFF. CDR3 sequence (DNA): TGCAGTGCGAGCCAGGACAATGAGCAGTTCTTC.

In this sample, this clonotype turned up once. The CDR3 reads CASSLLLIRGGAQHF. CDR3 nucleotide sequence: TGTGCCAGCAGTTTACTCCTGATCAGGGGGGGGGCCCAGCATTTT. V usage is TRBV28 and J usage is TRBJ1-5, with 7 bases aligning to TRBD1. Germline CDR1 and CDR2: MDHEN and SYDVKM. V shed 2 bases, J shed 11 bases, and the junction held 12 bases outside the gene matches. This CDR3 has 15 residues. Variable domain in full (rest from reference TRBV28 and TRBJ1-5): DVKVTQSSRYLVKRTGEKVFLECVQDMDHENMFWYRQDPGLGLRLIYFSYDVKMKEKGDIPEGYSVSREKKERFSLILESASTNQTSMYLCASSLLLIRGGAQHFGDGTRLSIL.

There are many counts of this clonotype. J is TRBJ2-2 and V is TRBV7-2; the D is unclear. Trimming stripped 3 bases from V and 0 bases from J, with 5 bases between. The CDR3 totals 14 residues. Per germline, CDR1 SGHTA and CDR2 FQGNSA. DNA of the CDR3: TGTGCCAGCAGCTTGGAGACGAACACCGGGGAGCTGTTTTTT. It yields the protein CASSLETNTGELFF.

The table lists this clonotype with many counts. The rearrangement joins TRBV7-2 to TRBJ2-3; no clear D. Trimming stripped 3 bases from V and 0 bases from J, with 10 bases between. The CDR3 is 15 amino acids. Germline V lookup: CDR1 SGHTA, CDR2 FQGNSA. The CDR3 here is CASSLIAASTDTQYF. CDR3 in DNA: TGTGCCAGCAGCTTGATAGCTGCTAGCACAGATACGCAGTATTTT.

This clonotype came up many times. The gene calls are TRBV20-1 and TRBJ2-3, with TRBD2 identical over 10 bases. The germline CDR1 and CDR2 sequences are DFQATT and SNEGSKA (reference sequence). The CDR3 has 15 amino acids. V was clipped by 4 bases and J by 2 bases; unmatched bases: 6. The CDR3 reads CSATGTSEFTDTQYF. The CDR3 nucleotides are TGCAGTGCTACCGGGACTAGCGAATTCACAGATACGCAGTATTTT.

This chain links TRBV15 with TRBJ2-2; TRBD1 matches 8 bases. With 2 bases clipped from V and 7 bases from J, the junction kept 6 bases outside the gene matches. Germline values: CDR1 LNHNV, CDR2 YYDKDF (reference sequence). The CDR3 is 15 amino acids. CDR3 loop: CATSRPGQGNGELFF. The CDR3 bases are TGTGCCACCAGCAGACCCGGACAGGGAAACGGGGAGCTGTTTTTT.

This clonotype was detected many times. This chain joins TRBV4-1 and TRBJ2-1, with 11 bases that match TRBD2. The V gene's germline CDR1 is MGHRA and CDR2 YSYEKL. CDR3 size: 16 residues. V shed 4 bases and J 6 bases; nucleotides not matched to a gene: 8. For the CDR3, the DNA is TGCGCCAGCAGCCGAGCCGGACTAGCGGGTTTCAATGAGCAGTTCTTC. Protein sequence: CASSRAGLAGFNEQFF.

This clonotype was detected many times. The V and J genes are TRBV27 and TRBJ2-3; D not resolved. Trimming took 5 bases from V and 2 from J, leaving 14 bases between them. CDR1 MNHEY and CDR2 SMNVEV come from the germline V gene (reference sequence). This CDR3 has 15 residues. CDR3 sequence reads: CASSPLGVPTDTQYF. The CDR3 nucleotides read TGTGCCAGCAGTCCGTTGGGCGTACCCACAGATACGCAGTATTTT.

This chain connects TRBV4-1 to TRBJ2-1, with 12 positions matching TRBD2. Germline V gives CDR1 MGHRA, CDR2 YSYEKL. With 3 bases clipped from V and 4 bases from J, the junction kept 16 bases outside the gene matches. There are 20 residues in the CDR3. The CDR3 DNA reads as TGCGCCAGCAGCCACCCTAAAGTTGTGACTAGCGGGAGTGTGTACAATGAGCAGTTCTTC. Translating it yields CASSHPKVVTSGSVYNEQFF.

The V and J genes are TRBV2 and TRBJ1-2, with 12 bases matching TRBD1. The CDR3 consists of 14 residues. The V gene end was trimmed by 7 bases and the J gene end by 6 bases; junction bases not matched to a gene: 6. Germline CDR1 is SNHLY and CDR2 is FYNNEI. CDR3 region: CASTSGTGGDGYTF. DNA of the CDR3: TGTGCCAGCACTTCCGGGACAGGGGGCGATGGCTACACCTTC.

This clonotype was observed at least ten times. The chain is built from TRBV12-3 or TRBV12-4 and TRBJ2-1, with a tentative D call TRBD2 (6 bases). The V end lost 8 bases, the J end lost 8 bases, and 22 bases lay between the germline ends. The CDR3 is 15 residues long. The CDR3 loop reads CASGFGGSVWDEQFF. The DNA for the CDR3 is TGTGCCAGCGGGTTTGGGGGGAGCGTTTGGGATGAGCAGTTCTTC.

This chain joins TRBV6-1 and TRBJ2-1; 8 positions match TRBD2. The CDR3 is made up of 18 amino acids. CDR1 is MNHNS, CDR2 SASEGT, per germline. With V trimmed by 1 base and J by 0 bases, 8 bases remained unmatched. The CDR3 sequence: CASSEGVLAGSSYNEQFF. The CDR3 DNA is TGTGCCAGCAGTGAAGGGGTCCTAGCGGGTAGCTCCTACAATGAGCAGTTCTTC.

This clonotype was counted many times. Here the CDR3 DNA reads TGCAGCGTTTCCCCGGGACAGGGGGCGTCCTACGAGCAGTACTTC. Its translation: CSVSPGQGASYEQYF. The chain has TRBV29-1 and TRBJ2-7; 12 nucleotides agree with TRBD1. This CDR3 has 15 residues. The germline CDR1 and CDR2 sequences are SQVTM and ANQGSEA. Trimming cost V 5 bases and J 1 base; bases outside gene matches: 6.

This clonotype has at least ten counts. The chain couples TRBV28 to TRBJ1-2; no clear D. V was clipped by 6 bases and J by 2 bases, with 7 bases between them. This CDR3 comprises 12 residues. CDR1 and CDR2 (germline): MDHEN, SYDVKM. CDR3 nucleotide sequence: TGTGCCAGCAGCGAGGACAACTATGGCTACACCTTC. Residues: CASSEDNYGYTF.

This chain links TRBV25-1 with TRBJ1-6; D possibly corresponds to TRBD1 (5 bases). This CDR3 has 14 amino acids. The V and J ends lost 6 bases and 8 bases respectively, with 14 bases between them. The V gene's germline CDR1 is MGHDK and CDR2 SYGVNS. The CDR3 here is CASRGPGTYSPLHF. The DNA of the CDR3 is TGTGCCAGCAGGGGCCCTGGGACCTATTCACCCCTCCACTTT. Full variable domain (remainder filled in from reference TRBV25-1 and TRBJ1-6): EADIYQTPRYLVIGTGKKITLECSQTMGHDKMYWYQQDPGMELHLIHYSYGVNSTEKGDLSSESTVSRIRTEHFPLTLESARPSHTSQYLCASRGPGTYSPLHFGNGTRLTVT.

V usage is TRBV5-1 and J usage is TRBJ2-2, with D unclear. From germline, CDR1 is SGHRS and CDR2 YFSETQ. V was pared by 2 bases and J by 6 bases, with 8 bases between. The CDR3 sequence is 13 residues long. CDR3 loop: CASSFRTSGELFF. The CDR3 DNA is TGCGCCAGCAGCTTTAGGACCTCCGGGGAGCTGTTTTTT.